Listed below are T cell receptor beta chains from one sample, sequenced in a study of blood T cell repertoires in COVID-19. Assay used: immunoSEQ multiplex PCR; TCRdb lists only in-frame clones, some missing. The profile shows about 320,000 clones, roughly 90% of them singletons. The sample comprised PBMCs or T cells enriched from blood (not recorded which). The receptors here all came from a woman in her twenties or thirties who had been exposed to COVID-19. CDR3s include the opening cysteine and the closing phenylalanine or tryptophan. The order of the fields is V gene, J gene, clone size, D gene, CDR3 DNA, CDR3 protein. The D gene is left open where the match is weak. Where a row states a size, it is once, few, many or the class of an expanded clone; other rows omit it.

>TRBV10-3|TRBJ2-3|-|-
TGTGCCATCAACAGGGACGGAGGCACAGATACGCAGTATTTT
CAINRDGGTDTQYF
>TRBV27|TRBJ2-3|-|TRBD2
TGTGCCATTAGCGGGGGGGCCAGCACAGATACGCAGTATTTT
CAISGGASTDTQYF
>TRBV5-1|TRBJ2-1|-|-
TGCGCCAGCAGCTTGAGACAGGACTACAATGAGCAGTTCTTC
CASSLRQDYNEQFF
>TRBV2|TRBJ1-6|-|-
TGTGCCAGCAGTGAAATCCGTGGCCAAAGCTCCTATAATTCACCCCTCCACTTT
CASSEIRGQSSYNSPLHF
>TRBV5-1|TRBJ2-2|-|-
TGCGCCAGCAGCTTGGCCCTAGTTCCCGGGGAGCTGTTTTTT
CASSLALVPGELFF
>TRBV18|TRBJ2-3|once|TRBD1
TGTGCCAGCTCAGTGGACAGGGACACAGATACGCAGTATTTT
CASSVDRDTDTQYF
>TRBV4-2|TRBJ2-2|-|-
TGTGCCAGCAGCCAAGACCCCCACAGATCGAACACCGGGGAGCTGTTTTTT
CASSQDPHRSNTGELFF
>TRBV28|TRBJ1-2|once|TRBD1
TGTGCCAGCACCCTTCGGACAGGCTATGGCTACACCTTC
CASTLRTGYGYTF
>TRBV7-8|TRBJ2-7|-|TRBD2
TGTGCCAGCAGCCATAGACTAGCGGGGGGCCTACTCTACGAGCAGTACTTC
CASSHRLAGGLLYEQYF
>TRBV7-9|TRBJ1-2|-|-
TGTGCCAGCAGCTTAGCGGCGGGGGCTTTTGGCTATGGCTACACCTTC
CASSLAAGAFGYGYTF
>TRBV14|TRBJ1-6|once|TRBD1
TGTGCCAGCAGCCAAGGGGGACAGGAGTCACCCCTCCACTTT
CASSQGGQESPLHF
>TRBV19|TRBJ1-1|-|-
TGTGCTACAAGGCGGGGGACTGAAGCTTTCTTT
CATRRGTEAFF
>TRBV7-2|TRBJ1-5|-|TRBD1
TGTGCCAGCAGCTTAGCTGGGACAGGGACCAATCAGCCCCAGCATTTT
CASSLAGTGTNQPQHF
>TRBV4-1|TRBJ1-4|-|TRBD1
TGCGCCAGCAGCCAAATTCAGTCGAGAGGGACAGAGAAACTGTTTTTT
CASSQIQSRGTEKLFF
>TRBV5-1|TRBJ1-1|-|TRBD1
TGCGCCAGCAGCTCCGGGACAGGGTACACTGAAGCTTTCTTT
CASSSGTGYTEAFF
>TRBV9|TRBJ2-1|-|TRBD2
TGTGCCAGCAGCCCGAGTGGGCTAGCGGCCTATGAGCAGTTCTTC
CASSPSGLAAYEQFF
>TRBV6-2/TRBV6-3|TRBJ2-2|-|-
TGTGCCAGCAGTCCATTACGTACCGGCGGGGAGCTGTTTTTT
CASSPLRTGGELFF
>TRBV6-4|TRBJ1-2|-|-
TGTGCCAGCAGTGACTCGTTCAGGGCCCCAAGCCCTACTAACTATGGCTACACCTTC
CASSDSFRAPSPTNYGYTF
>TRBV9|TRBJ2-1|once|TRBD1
TGTGCCAGCAGCGCTACAGGGGTCTTGTACAATGAGCAGTTCTTC
CASSATGVLYNEQFF
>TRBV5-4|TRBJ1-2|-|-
TGTGCCAGCAGCCTGACAGAGTTCTATGGCTACACCTTC
CASSLTEFYGYTF
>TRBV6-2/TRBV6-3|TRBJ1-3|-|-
TGTGCCAGCAGTTACGGCAGATCCTCTGGAAACACCATATATTTT
CASSYGRSSGNTIYF
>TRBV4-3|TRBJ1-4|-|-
TGCGCCAGCAGCCATCGGGATGGGTTGCTGTTTTTT
CASSHRDGLLFF
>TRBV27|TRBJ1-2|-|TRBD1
TGTGCCAGCAGTTTTGGAGGGGGCGCCGGGGGCTACACCTTC
CASSFGGGAGGYTF
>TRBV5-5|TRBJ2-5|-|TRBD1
TGTGCCAGCAGCGTACGGAGCTGGGCCAGGGGGTTCCAAGAGACCCAGTACTTC
CASSVRSWARGFQETQYF
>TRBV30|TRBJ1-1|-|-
TGTGCCTGGAGTGGGGACACGGGCCCGACTGAAGCTTTCTTT
CAWSGDTGPTEAFF
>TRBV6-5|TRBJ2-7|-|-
TGTGCCAGCAGTTACTCGTGGCAGGGGTCCTACGAGCAGTACTTC
CASSYSWQGSYEQYF
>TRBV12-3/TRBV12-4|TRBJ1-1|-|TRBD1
TGTGCCAGCACAGGACAGGGAAGTACTGAAGCTTTCTTT
CASTGQGSTEAFF
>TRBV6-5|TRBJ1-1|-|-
TGTGCCAGCAGTTACTCGTTAGAGAACACTGAAGCTTTCTTT
CASSYSLENTEAFF
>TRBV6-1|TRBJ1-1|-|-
TGTGCCAGCAGTGAAGCAGGGGCTGAAGCTTTCTTT
CASSEAGAEAFF
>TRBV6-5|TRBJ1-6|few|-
TGTGCCAGCAGTTACTCAGTACAGAATAATTCACCCCTCCACTTT
CASSYSVQNNSPLHF
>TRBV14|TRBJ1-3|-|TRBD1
TGTGCCAGCAGCCGGACCAGGGGGTTGGATGGGGCCAGCTCTGGAAACACCATATATTTT
CASSRTRGLDGASSGNTIYF
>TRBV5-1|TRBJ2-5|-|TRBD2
TGCGCCAGGATACGGACTAGCGGGGTGGCCCAGTACTTC
CARIRTSGVAQYF
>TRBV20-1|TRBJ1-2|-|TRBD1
TGCAGTGCTAGTGACAGGGTCCAGACCTATGGCTACACCTTC
CSASDRVQTYGYTF
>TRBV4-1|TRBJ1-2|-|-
TGCGCCAGCAGCCAAGATCAGACAACCGCCTATGGCTACACCTTC
CASSQDQTTAYGYTF
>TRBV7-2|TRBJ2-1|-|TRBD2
TGTGCCAGCAGCGCCCGGACTAGCGGGGGGGTCGCTGAGCAGTTCTTC
CASSARTSGGVAEQFF
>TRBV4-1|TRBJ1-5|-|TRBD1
TGCGCCAGCAGCCAGACCGGGACAGGGGACCAGCCCCAGCATTTT
CASSQTGTGDQPQHF
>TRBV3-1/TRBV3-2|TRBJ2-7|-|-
TGTGCCAGCAGCTACGGCGGTTCCTACGAGCAGTACTTC
CASSYGGSYEQYF
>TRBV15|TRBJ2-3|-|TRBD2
TGTGCCACCAGCTTCGGGGGGGCAGATACGCAGTATTTT
CATSFGGADTQYF
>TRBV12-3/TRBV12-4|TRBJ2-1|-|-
TGTGCCAGTCCCCCGCGATTGGAGGATGAGCAGTTCTTC
CASPPRLEDEQFF
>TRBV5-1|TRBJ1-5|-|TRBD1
TGCGCCAGCAGCTTGGAAGACAGGGGGCCCGATCAGCCCCAGCATTTT
CASSLEDRGPDQPQHF
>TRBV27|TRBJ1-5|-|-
TGTGCCAGCCATCCTGGCGGGGGGGACAATCAGCCCCAGCATTTT
CASHPGGGDNQPQHF
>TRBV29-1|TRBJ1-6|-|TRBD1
TGCAGCGCCTCAGGGGGCTTTAATTCACCCCTCCACTTT
CSASGGFNSPLHF
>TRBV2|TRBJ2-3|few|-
TGTGCCAGCAGAAAGATTACTAGCACAGATACGCAGTATTTT
CASRKITSTDTQYF
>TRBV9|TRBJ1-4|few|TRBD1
TGTGCCAGCAACAGACAGGGGGCCCCTGGTGAAAAACTGTTTTTT
CASNRQGAPGEKLFF
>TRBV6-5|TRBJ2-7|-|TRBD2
TGTGCCAGCACTAAGGGTCGGGGGGTTGTGTACGAGCAGTACTTC
CASTKGRGVVYEQYF